The 18 T cell receptor beta chains below come from one sample, sequenced in a study of blood T cell repertoires in COVID-19. The table came from immunoSEQ multiplex PCR; TCRdb's copy has only in-frame clones and leaves some out. The top ten hold roughly 1.2% of the sample, which has approximately 210,000 clones, 92% seen once. Material: peripheral blood. These receptors came from a man aged 25-45 years with acute or convalescent COVID-19.

The V gene is TRBV19, the J gene TRBJ1-1; TRBD1 aligns across 9 bases. The V gene's germline CDR1 is LNHDA and CDR2 SQIVND (reference sequence). There are 14 residues in the CDR3. The V segment lost 9 bases and the J segment 4 bases; nucleotides outside the gene matches: 9. The CDR3 loop reads CASHLQGASTEAFF. The CDR3 DNA reads as TGTGCCAGCCATCTACAGGGGGCGAGCACTGAAGCTTTCTTT.

The chain couples TRBV29-1 to TRBJ2-1; maybe TRBD1 (6 bases). Trimming left V 6 bases short and J 6 bases short, with 21 bases between. The CDR3 sequence is 15 residues long. Germline-derived CDR1 and CDR2 are SQVTM and ANQGSEA. CDR3 DNA: TGCAGCGTCCCTAGGCGGCAGGGGTGGGGCAATGAGCAGTTCTTC. It translates to CSVPRRQGWGNEQFF.

This clone appeared a single time. This CDR3 reads CASSLSRDSSYEQYF. The CDR3 nucleotides read TGTGCCAGCAGCTTAAGTCGGGACAGCTCCTACGAGCAGTACTTC. This chain connects TRBV7-6 to TRBJ2-7; 7 bases match TRBD1. With V trimmed by 2 bases and J by 0 bases, 4 bases remained unmatched. Germline V gives CDR1 SGHVS, CDR2 FNYEAQ. CDR3 size: 15 residues.

This chain links TRBV30 with TRBJ1-5; D not resolved. The CDR3 runs 13 residues. Germline values: CDR1 GTSNPN, CDR2 SVGIG (reference sequence). V lost 2 bases to trimming and J lost 2 bases, with 7 bases between them. CDR3 coding DNA: TGTGCCTGGAGTAAGGAGGGCAATCAGCCCCAGCATTTT. It is translated as CAWSKEGNQPQHF.

V is TRBV11-2 and J is TRBJ2-7; D might be TRBD2 (5 bases). CDR1 and CDR2 from the germline V gene are SGHAT and FQNNGV. CDR3 length equals 16 residues. Trimming cost V 7 bases and J 0 bases, with 19 bases left between them. CDR3 sequence (DNA): TGTGCCAGCACCGAGGCCCGGGGAACAAGCTCCTACGAGCAGTACTTC. It encodes CASTEARGTSSYEQYF.

J is TRBJ1-2 and V is TRBV12-3 or TRBV12-4; D is ambiguous. The germline V and J ends were trimmed by 3 bases and 6 bases, with 11 bases remaining between them. The CDR3 sequence is 13 residues long. DNA for the CDR3: TGTGCCAGCAGTTTTAAGTCTAGCGATGGCTACACCTTC. It codes for CASSFKSSDGYTF.

The chain couples TRBV30 to TRBJ1-1; the match to TRBD1 covers 7 bases. The CDR3 sequence is 13 residues long. Germline loops: CDR1 GTSNPN, CDR2 SVGIG (reference sequence). The trim removed 3 bases at V and 11 bases at J, leaving 12 bases unmatched. CDR3 residues: CAWRVQGSYSAFF. The CDR3 DNA reads as TGTGCCTGGAGGGTACAGGGGTCGTATTCGGCTTTCTTT.

This chain connects TRBV13 to TRBJ1-1; D not certain. This CDR3 is 13 amino acids long. Looked up from germline, CDR1 is PRHDT and CDR2 is FYEKMQ (reference sequence). V shed 5 bases and J shed 1 base, with 8 bases lying between them. CDR3 amino acids: CASSLSGNTEAFF. The CDR3 DNA reads as TGTGCCAGCAGCCTCTCGGGGAACACTGAAGCTTTCTTT.

This chain links TRBV7-9 with TRBJ1-6, with a weak D call TRBD1 (6 bases). The germline V and J ends were trimmed by 5 bases and 6 bases, with 17 bases remaining between them. CDR1 is SEHNR and CDR2 is FQNEAQ in the germline V gene (reference sequence). This CDR3 is built from 16 residues. Here the CDR3 reads CASSRGQRTINSPLHF. CDR3 sequence (DNA): TGTGCCAGCAGCCGAGGACAGCGAACTATTAATTCACCCCTCCACTTT.

The chain carries TRBV3-1 (or the pseudogene TRBV3-2) and TRBJ2-4; 7 bases are shared with TRBD2. The V and J ends lost 0 bases and 5 bases, in that order; junction bases with no gene match: 4. Looked up from germline, CDR1 is LGHDT and CDR2 is YNNKEL (reference sequence). This CDR3 is built from 15 residues. CDR3 sequence (DNA): TGTGCCAGCAGCCAAGAGGGAGGGCATGAAAACATTCAGTACTTC. The encoded protein is CASSQEGGHENIQYF.

The V and J genes are TRBV10-3 and TRBJ2-2, with a possible D match to TRBD2 (6 bases). The CDR3 is 15 amino acids. Trimming took off 6 bases at V and 3 bases at J, with 14 bases between the two ends. Germline CDR1 reads ENHRY; CDR2 reads SYGVKD. The CDR3 loop is CAISGGKIDTGELFF. In nucleotides, the CDR3 is TGTGCCATCAGCGGGGGAAAGATTGACACCGGGGAGCTGTTTTTT.

The CDR3 spells CATLGQISNQPQHF. The CDR3 bases are TGTGCCACCTTGGGACAAATTAGCAATCAGCCCCAGCATTTT. This chain links TRBV6-5 with TRBJ1-5; a weak D match, TRBD1 (6 bases). The CDR3 contains 14 residues. The V and J ends lost 10 bases and 0 bases respectively, with 13 bases between them. Looked up from germline, CDR1 is MNHEY and CDR2 is SVGAGI.

The chain joins TRBV28 to TRBJ1-4, with 9 bases fitting TRBD1. Germline CDR1 is MDHEN and CDR2 is SYDVKM. This CDR3 region has 15 residues. V lost 5 bases and J lost 7; bases outside the gene matches: 8. The CDR3 bases are TGTGCCAGCAGTACATCACAGGGGGCAGGTGAAAAACTGTTTTTT. It translates to CASSTSQGAGEKLFF.

This chain joins TRBV3-1 (or the pseudogene TRBV3-2) and TRBJ2-5, with TRBD2 matching 11 bases. The CDR3 contains 19 residues. Germline loops: CDR1 LGHDT, CDR2 YNNKEL (reference sequence). V lost 3 bases and J lost 1; bases outside the gene matches: 13. The chain's CDR3 is CASSQDTQYGLAGQETQYF. DNA for the CDR3: TGTGCCAGCAGCCAGGATACCCAATACGGACTAGCGGGCCAAGAGACCCAGTACTTC.

V gene TRBV23-1 combines with J gene TRBJ1-4, with 7 nucleotides matching TRBD1. TRBV23-1 is treated as an ORF (open reading frame) with a function not yet certain. Trimming removed 2 bases from V and 8 bases from J; junction bases left unmatched: 2. This CDR3 has 13 residues. This CDR3 is CASSQGGQEKLFF. Here the CDR3 DNA reads TGCGCCAGCAGTCAAGGGGGACAGGAAAAACTGTTTTTT.

This sequence joins TRBV5-1 and TRBJ1-5; TRBD1 is a possible D gene (6 bases). The CDR3 runs 14 residues. Trimming left V 0 bases short and J 7 bases short, with 11 bases between. Germline CDR1 and CDR2: SGHRS and YFSETQ. The CDR3 nucleotides are TGCGCCAGCAGCTTGGGGGGGCCGGGGCAGCCCCAGCATTTT. It translates to CASSLGGPGQPQHF.

The V and J genes are TRBV5-1 and TRBJ1-1; 10 positions agree with TRBD1. Trimming at V came to 2 bases and at J to 7 bases, leaving 8 bases not matched to a gene. The CDR3 loop spans 15 amino acids. Germline V lookup: CDR1 SGHRS, CDR2 YFSETQ. The chain's CDR3 is CASSFGDRGEGEAFF. CDR3 nucleotides: TGCGCCAGCAGCTTTGGGGACAGGGGAGAGGGTGAAGCTTTCTTT.

This chain connects TRBV14 to TRBJ1-2; TRBD1 is a possible D gene (6 bases). The CDR3 covers 14 residues. V lost 4 bases to trimming and J lost 11 bases, with 20 bases between them. Germline lookup yields CDR1 SGHDN and CDR2 FVKESK. CDR3 protein: CASSLRGITATYTF. CDR3 DNA: TGTGCCAGCAGCCTCAGGGGCATAACGGCGACTTACACCTTC.